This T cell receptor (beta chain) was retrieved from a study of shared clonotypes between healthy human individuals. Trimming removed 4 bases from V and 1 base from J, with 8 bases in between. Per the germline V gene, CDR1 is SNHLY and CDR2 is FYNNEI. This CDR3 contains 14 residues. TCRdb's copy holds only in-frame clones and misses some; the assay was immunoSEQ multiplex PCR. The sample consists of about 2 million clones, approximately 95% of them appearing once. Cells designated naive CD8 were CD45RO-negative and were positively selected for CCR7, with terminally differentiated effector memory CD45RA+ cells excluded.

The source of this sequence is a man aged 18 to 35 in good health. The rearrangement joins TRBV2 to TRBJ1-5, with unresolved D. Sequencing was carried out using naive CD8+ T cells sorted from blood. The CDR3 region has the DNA TGTGCCAGCAGTGGAGAAGGCAGCAATCAGCCCCAGCATTTT. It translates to CASSGEGSNQPQHF.